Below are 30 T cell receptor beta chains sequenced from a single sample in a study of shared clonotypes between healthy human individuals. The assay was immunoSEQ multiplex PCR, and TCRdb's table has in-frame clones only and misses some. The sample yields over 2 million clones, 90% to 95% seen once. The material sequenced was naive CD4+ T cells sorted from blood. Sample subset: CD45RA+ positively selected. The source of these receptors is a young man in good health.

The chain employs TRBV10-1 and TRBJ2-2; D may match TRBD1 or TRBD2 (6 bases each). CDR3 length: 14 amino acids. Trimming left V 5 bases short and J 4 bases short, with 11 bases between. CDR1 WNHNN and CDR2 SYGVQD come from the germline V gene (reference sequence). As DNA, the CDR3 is TGCGCCAGCAGTAGTGGAGGGGGCACCGGGGAGCTGTTTTTT. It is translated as CASSSGGGTGELFF.

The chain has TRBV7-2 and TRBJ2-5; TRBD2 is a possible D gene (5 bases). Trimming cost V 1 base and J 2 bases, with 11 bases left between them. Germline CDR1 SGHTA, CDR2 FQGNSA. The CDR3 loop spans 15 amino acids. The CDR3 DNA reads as TGTGCCAGCAGCTTAGACCCCGGACTTCAAGAGACCCAGTACTTC. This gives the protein CASSLDPGLQETQYF.

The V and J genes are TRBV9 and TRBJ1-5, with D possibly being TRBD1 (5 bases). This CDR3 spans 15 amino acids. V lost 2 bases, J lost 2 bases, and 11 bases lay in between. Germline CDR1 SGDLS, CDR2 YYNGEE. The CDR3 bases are TGTGCCAGCAGCGTGGGGCCGGTTGGCAATCAGCCCCAGCATTTT. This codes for CASSVGPVGNQPQHF. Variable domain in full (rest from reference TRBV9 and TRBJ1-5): DSGVTQTPKHLITATGQRVTLRCSPRSGDLSVYWYQQSLDQGLQFLIQYYNGEERAKGNILERFSAQQFPDLHSELNLSSLELGDSALYFCASSVGPVGNQPQHFGDGTRLSIL.

The CDR3 is CASRRNRAPTADTQYF. CDR3 nucleotide sequence: TGCGCCAGCAGACGCAATAGGGCCCCAACGGCAGATACGCAGTATTTT. The chain combines TRBV4-1 with TRBJ2-3; the D is unclear. The CDR3 spans 16 residues. The V gene's germline CDR1 is MGHRA and CDR2 YSYEKL. The V and J ends lost 6 bases and 4 bases respectively, with 20 bases between them.

CDR3 sequence reads: CAWSVHRTNEQFF. The CDR3 DNA reads TGTGCCTGGAGTGTACACCGCACTAATGAGCAGTTCTTC. This chain links TRBV30 with TRBJ2-1; D gene ambiguous. Germline lookup yields CDR1 GTSNPN and CDR2 SVGIG (reference sequence). Trimming removed 0 bases from V and 7 bases from J, with 10 bases in between. The CDR3 is 13 residues long.

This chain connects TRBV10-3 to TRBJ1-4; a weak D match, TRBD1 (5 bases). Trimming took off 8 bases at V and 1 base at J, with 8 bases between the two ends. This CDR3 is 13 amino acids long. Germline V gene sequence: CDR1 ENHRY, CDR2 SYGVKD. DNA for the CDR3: TGTGCCATCCGGCAGGGAACTAATGAAAAACTGTTTTTT. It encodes CAIRQGTNEKLFF.

As DNA, the CDR3 is TGTGCCAGCAGTTACCTCAACAGGGGGCGGAACTATGGCTACACCTTC. This translates into CASSYLNRGRNYGYTF. The rearrangement joins TRBV6-5 to TRBJ1-2; 9 bases fit TRBD1. CDR1 MNHEY and CDR2 SVGAGI come from the germline V gene. With V trimmed by 2 bases and J by 2 bases, 6 bases remained unmatched. The CDR3 has 16 amino acids.

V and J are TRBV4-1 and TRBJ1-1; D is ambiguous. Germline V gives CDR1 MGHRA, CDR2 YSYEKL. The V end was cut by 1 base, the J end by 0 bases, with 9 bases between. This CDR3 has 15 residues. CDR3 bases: TGCGCCAGCAGCCAAGTGGTCAGCATGAACACTGAAGCTTTCTTT. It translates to CASSQVVSMNTEAFF.

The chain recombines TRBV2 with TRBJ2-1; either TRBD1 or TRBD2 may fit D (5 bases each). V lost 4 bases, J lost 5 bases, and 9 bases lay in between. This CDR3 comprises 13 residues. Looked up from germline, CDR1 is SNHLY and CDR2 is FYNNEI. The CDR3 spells CASSGDGDNEQFF. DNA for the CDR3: TGTGCCAGCAGTGGGGACGGGGACAATGAGCAGTTCTTC.

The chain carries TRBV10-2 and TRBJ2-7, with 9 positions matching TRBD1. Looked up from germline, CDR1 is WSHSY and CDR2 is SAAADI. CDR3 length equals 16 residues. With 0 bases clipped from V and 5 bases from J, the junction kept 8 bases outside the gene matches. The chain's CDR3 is CASSESKYDRGNEQYF. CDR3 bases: TGCGCCAGCAGTGAGTCGAAGTACGACAGGGGGAACGAGCAGTACTTC.

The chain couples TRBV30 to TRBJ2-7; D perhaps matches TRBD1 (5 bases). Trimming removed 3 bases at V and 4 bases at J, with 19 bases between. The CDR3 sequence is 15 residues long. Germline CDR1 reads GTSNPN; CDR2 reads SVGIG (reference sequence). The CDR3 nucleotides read TGTGCCTGGAGCAGAGCTGGGCAGGGTCCATACGAGCAGTACTTC. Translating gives CAWSRAGQGPYEQYF.

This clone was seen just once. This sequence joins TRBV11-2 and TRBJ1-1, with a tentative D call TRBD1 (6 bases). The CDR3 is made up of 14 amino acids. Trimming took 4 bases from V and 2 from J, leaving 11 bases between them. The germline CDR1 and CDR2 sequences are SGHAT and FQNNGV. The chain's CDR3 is CASSSPRGNTEAFF. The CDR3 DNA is TGTGCCAGCAGCTCTCCCAGGGGTAACACTGAAGCTTTCTTT.

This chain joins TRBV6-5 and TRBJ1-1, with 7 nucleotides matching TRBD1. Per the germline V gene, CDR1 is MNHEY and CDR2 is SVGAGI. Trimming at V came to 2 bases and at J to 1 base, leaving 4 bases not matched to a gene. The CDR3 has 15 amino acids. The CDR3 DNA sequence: TGTGCCAGCAGTTACGAGGGGGCTGGGAACACTGAAGCTTTCTTT. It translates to CASSYEGAGNTEAFF.

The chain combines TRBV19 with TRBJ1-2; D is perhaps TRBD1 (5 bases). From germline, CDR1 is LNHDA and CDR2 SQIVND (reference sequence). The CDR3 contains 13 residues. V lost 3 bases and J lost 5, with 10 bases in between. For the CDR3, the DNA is TGTGCCAGTAGTATGGGGACCGCATATGGCTACACCTTC. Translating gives CASSMGTAYGYTF.

The CDR3 sequence is CASSPGLAGGNEQFF. The DNA of the CDR3 is TGTGCCAGCAGCCCTGGACTAGCGGGAGGAAATGAGCAGTTCTTC. This chain connects TRBV27 to TRBJ2-1, with TRBD2 matching over 14 bases. CDR3 length equals 15 residues. CDR1 and CDR2 (germline): MNHEY, SMNVEV (reference sequence). The V segment lost 6 bases and the J segment 7 bases; nucleotides outside the gene matches: 5.

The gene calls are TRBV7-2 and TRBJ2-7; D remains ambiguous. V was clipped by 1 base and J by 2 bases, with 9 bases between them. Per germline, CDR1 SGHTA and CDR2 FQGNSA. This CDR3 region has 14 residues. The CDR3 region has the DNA TGTGCCAGCAGCTTAGATCCTGGCCCCTACGAGCAGTACTTC. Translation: CASSLDPGPYEQYF.

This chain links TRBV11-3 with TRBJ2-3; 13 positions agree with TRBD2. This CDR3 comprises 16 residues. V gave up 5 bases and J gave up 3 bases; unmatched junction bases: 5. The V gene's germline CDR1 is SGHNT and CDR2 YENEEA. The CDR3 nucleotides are TGTGCCAGCAGCCCAGGGACTAGCGGGAAAACAGATACGCAGTATTTT. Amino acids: CASSPGTSGKTDTQYF.

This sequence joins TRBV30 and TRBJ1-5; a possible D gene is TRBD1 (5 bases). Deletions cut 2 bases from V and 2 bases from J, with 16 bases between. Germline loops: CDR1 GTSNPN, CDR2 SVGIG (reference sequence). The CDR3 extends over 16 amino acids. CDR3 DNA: TGTGCCTGGAGTAACGCCCCTGGACAAGGCAATCAGCCCCAGCATTTT. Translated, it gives CAWSNAPGQGNQPQHF.

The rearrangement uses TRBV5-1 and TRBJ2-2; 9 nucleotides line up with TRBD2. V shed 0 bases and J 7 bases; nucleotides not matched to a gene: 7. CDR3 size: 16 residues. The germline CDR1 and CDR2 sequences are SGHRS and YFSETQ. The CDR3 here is CASSLGSSGVVGELFF. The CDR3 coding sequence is TGCGCCAGCAGCTTGGGGTCTAGCGGGGTTGTCGGGGAGCTGTTTTTT.

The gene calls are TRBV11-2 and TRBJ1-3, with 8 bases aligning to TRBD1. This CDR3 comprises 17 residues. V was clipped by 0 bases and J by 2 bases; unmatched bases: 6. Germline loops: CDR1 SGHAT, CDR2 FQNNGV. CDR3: CASSLEVGTGTGNTIYF. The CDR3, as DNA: TGTGCCAGCAGCTTAGAAGTTGGGACAGGCACTGGAAACACCATATATTTT. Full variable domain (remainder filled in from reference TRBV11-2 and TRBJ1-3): EAGVAQSPRYKIIEKRQSVAFWCNPISGHATLYWYQQILGQGPKLLIQFQNNGVVDDSQLPKDRFSAERLKGVDSTLKIQPAKLEDSAVYLCASSLEVGTGTGNTIYFGEGSWLTVV.

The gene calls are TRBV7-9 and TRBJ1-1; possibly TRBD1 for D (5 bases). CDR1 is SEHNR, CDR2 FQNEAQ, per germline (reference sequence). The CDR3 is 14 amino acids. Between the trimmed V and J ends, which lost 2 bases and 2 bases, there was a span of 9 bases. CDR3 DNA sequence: TGTGCCAGCAGCTTATGGGACGGCAACACTGAAGCTTTCTTT. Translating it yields CASSLWDGNTEAFF.

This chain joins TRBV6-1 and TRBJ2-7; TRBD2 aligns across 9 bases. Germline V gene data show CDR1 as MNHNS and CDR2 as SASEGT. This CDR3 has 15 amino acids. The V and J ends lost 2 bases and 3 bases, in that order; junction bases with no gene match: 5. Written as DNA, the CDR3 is TGTGCCAGCAGTGAAAGCTCTAGCGGGAACTACGAGCAGTACTTC. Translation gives CASSESSSGNYEQYF.

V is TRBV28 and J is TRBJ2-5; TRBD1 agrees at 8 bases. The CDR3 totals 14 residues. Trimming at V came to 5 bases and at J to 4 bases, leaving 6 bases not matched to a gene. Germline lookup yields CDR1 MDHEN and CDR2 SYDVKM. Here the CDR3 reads CASSVGQGGETQYF. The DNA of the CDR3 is TGTGCCAGCAGTGTTGGACAGGGTGGAGAGACCCAGTACTTC.

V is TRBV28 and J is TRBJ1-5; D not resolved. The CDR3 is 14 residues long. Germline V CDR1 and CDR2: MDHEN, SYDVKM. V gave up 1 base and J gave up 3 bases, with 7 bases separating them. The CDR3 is CASSLSLPNQPQHF. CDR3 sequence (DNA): TGTGCCAGCAGTTTATCCCTCCCCAATCAGCCCCAGCATTTT.

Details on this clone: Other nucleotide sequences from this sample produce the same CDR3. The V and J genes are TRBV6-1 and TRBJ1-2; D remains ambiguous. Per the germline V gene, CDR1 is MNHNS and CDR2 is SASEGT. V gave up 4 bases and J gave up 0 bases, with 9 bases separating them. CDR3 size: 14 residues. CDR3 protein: CASSVTGTNYGYTF. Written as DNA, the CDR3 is TGTGCCAGCAGTGTTACGGGAACTAACTATGGCTACACCTTC.

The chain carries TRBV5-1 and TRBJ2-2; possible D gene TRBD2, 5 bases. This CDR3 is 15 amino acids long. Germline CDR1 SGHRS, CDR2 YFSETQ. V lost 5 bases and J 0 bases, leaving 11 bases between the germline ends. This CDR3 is CASRPRGSNTGELFF. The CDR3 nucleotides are TGCGCCAGCAGACCCCGGGGTTCGAACACCGGGGAGCTGTTTTTT.

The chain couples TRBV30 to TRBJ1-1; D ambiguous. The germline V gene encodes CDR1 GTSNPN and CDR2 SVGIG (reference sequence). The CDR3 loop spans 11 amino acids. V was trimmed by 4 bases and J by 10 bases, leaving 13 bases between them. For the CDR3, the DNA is TGTGCCTGGAATAGAGGCCAAACAGCTTTCTTT. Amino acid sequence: CAWNRGQTAFF. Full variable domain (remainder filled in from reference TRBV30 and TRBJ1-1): SQTIHQWPATLVQPVGSPLSLECTVEGTSNPNLYWYRQAAGRGLQLLFYSVGIGQISSEVPQNLSASRPQDRQFILSSKKLLLSDSGFYLCAWNRGQTAFFGQGTRLTVV.

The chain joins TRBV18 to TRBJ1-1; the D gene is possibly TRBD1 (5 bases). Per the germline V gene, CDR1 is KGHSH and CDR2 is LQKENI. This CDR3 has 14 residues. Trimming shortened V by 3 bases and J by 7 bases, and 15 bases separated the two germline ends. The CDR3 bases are TGTGCCAGCTCACCTTCGGACGGGGGATTTGAAGCTTTCTTT. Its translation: CASSPSDGGFEAFF.

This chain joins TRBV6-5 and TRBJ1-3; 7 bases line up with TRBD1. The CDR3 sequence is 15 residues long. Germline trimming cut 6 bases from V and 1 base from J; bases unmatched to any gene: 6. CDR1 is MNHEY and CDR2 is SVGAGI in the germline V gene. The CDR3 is CASSPDRESGNTIYF. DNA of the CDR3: TGTGCCAGCAGCCCAGACAGGGAGTCTGGAAACACCATATATTTT.

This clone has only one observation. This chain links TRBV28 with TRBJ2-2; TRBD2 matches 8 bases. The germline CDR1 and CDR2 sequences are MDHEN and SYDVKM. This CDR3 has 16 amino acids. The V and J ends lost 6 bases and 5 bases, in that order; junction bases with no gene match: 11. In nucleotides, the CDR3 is TGTGCCAGCAGCTCCCCAGGGGCGGGGGGTACCGGGGAGCTGTTTTTT. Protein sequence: CASSSPGAGGTGELFF.